The 3 T cell receptor beta chains reported below all come from one sample, sequenced in a study of blood T cell repertoires in COVID-19 (dated by TCRdb to about 2020). The receptor library was made with the immunoSEQ multiplex PCR assay. The clones in this table, taken by TCRdb from immuneACCESS, are in-frame only. Not every clone is retained; where verified, under half of the shortfall comes from an unresolved V gene, and the cause of the rest is unknown. The sample contains some 490,000 clones, about 85% of them found a single time. The biggest ten clones account for 6.5% to 9.5% of the sample. The sequencing input was PBMCs or T cells enriched from blood (not recorded which). Source of these receptors: a woman aged 55-69 years who had recovered from COVID-19.

Concerning this clone itself: Within the sample, other DNA sequences also encode this same CDR3. The chain recombines TRBV19 with TRBJ2-6; D is unresolved. Trimming left V 3 bases short and J 0 bases short, with 3 bases between. There are 14 residues in the CDR3. Germline V CDR1 and CDR2: LNHDA, SQIVND (reference sequence). CDR3 nucleotides: TGTGCCAGTAGTATCCTCTCTGGGGCCAACGTCCTGACTTTC. It yields the protein CASSILSGANVLTF.

This chain connects TRBV7-2 to TRBJ2-2, with D perhaps TRBD1 (6 bases). In germline, CDR1 is SGHTA, CDR2 FQGNSA. V was clipped by 5 bases and J by 6 bases, with 13 bases between them. The CDR3 is 14 amino acids. CDR3 sequence (DNA): TGTGCCAGCAGCACGCGACAGGTCGCCGGGGAGCTGTTTTTT. The encoded protein is CASSTRQVAGELFF.

The CDR3 region is CASSLDLLAGVYEQYF. The CDR3 DNA sequence: TGTGCCAGCAGCTTAGATCTCTTAGCGGGGGTCTACGAGCAGTACTTC. The rearrangement joins TRBV11-2 to TRBJ2-7; 9 bases are a match to TRBD2. V dropped 0 bases and J dropped 3; count of bases not matched to a gene: 6. The CDR3 is 16 residues long. Germline CDR1 SGHAT, CDR2 FQNNGV.